This record concerns one T cell receptor (beta chain) sequence. Its antigen is unknown. The method was immunoSEQ multiplex PCR; TCRdb's version includes in-frame clones alone and lacks a portion of them. Found here are about 58,000 clones, 82% of them singletons; the top ten hold roughly 1.5%. This record comes from a study of OX40 agonist ivuxolimab in advanced cancers. For the study at large: The group had a mean age of approximately 60 years, ranged from roughly 23 to 90, and was 82.7% male. Three patients, one with hepatocellular carcinoma and two with cutaneous melanoma, achieved partial responses.

Study-level points and caveats: The CD4+ and CD8+ T cells in the blood had expanded clonally by week 6 at 0.1 to 3.0 mg/kg.

Germline V gene data show CDR1 as SGHAT and CDR2 as FQNNGV. This CDR3 has 14 residues. Trimming took off 3 bases at V and 7 bases at J, with 15 bases between the two ends. The sample in question was CD4+ or CD8+ T cells sorted from blood, obtained in a trial of the OX40 agonist ivuxolimab. V is TRBV11-2 and J is TRBJ1-1; perhaps TRBD1 as D (6 bases). This clonotype was obtained from an adult with an advanced solid tumor such as melanoma, head and neck, liver or kidney cancer. The CDR3 DNA sequence: TGTGCCAGCAGCTTTCACAGGGAAAGGGGTGAAGCTTTCTTT. Its protein is CASSFHRERGEAFF.